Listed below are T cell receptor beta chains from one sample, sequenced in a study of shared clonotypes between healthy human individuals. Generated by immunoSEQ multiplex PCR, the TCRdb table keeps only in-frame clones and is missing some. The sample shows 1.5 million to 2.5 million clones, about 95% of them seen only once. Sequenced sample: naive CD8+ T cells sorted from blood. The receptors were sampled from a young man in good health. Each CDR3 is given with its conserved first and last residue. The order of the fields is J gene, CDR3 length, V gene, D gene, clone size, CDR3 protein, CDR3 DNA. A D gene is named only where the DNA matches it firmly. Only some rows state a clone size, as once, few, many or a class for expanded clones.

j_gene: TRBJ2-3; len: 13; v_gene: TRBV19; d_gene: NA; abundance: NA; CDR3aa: CASQTVGADTQYF; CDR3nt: TGTGCCAGCCAGACCGTGGGGGCAGATACGCAGTATTTT
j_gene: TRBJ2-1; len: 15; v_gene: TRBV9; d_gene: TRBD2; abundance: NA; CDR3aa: CASSVGLAEYNEQFF; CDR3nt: TGTGCCAGCAGCGTGGGACTAGCGGAGTACAATGAGCAGTTCTTC
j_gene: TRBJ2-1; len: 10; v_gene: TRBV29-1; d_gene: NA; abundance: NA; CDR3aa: CSALGDEQFF; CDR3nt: TGCAGCGCTTTGGGGGATGAGCAGTTCTTC
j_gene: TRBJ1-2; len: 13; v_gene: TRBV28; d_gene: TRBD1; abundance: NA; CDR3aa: CASSLRGEYGYTF; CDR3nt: TGTGCCAGCAGCCTCAGGGGGGAGTATGGCTACACCTTC
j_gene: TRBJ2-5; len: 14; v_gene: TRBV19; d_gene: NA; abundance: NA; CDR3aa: CASSPRETAGTQYF; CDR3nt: TGTGCCAGTAGTCCGAGAGAGACTGCCGGGACCCAGTACTTC
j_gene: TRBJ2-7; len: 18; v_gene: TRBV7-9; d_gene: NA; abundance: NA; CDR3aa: CASSLESQGYLSSYEQYF; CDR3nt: TGTGCCAGCAGCTTAGAATCACAGGGTTATCTGTCCTCCTACGAGCAGTACTTC
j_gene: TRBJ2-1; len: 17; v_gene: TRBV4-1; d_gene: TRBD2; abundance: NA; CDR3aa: CASSQEAGTSGYNEQFF; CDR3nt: TGCGCCAGCAGCCAAGAAGCGGGGACTAGCGGATACAATGAGCAGTTCTTC
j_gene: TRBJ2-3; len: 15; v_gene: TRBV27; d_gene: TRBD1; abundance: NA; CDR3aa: CASSVTGPSTDTQYF; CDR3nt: TGTGCCAGCAGTGTGACAGGGCCCTCCACAGATACGCAGTATTTT
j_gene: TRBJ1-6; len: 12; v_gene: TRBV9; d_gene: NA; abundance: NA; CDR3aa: CASSISGSPLHF; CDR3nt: TGTGCCAGCAGCATCTCCGGGTCACCCCTCCACTTT
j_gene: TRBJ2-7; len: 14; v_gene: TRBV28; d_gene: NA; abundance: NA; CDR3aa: CASSFLTTGSEQYF; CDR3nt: TGTGCCAGCAGTTTCCTTACCACGGGATCCGAGCAGTACTTC
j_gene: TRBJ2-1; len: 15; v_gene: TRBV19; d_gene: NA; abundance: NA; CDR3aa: CASSYGGFSYNEQFF; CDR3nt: TGTGCCAGTAGCTATGGGGGTTTCTCCTACAATGAGCAGTTCTTC
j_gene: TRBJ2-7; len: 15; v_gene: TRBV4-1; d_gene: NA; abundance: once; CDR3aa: CASSQVKGPDDEQYF; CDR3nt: TGCGCCAGCAGCCAAGTCAAAGGACCGGATGACGAGCAGTACTTC
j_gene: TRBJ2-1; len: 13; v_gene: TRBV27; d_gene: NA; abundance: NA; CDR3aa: CASSFSAGNEQFF; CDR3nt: TGTGCCAGCAGTTTCAGTGCGGGCAATGAGCAGTTCTTC
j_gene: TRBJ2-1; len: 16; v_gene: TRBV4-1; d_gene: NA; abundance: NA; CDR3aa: CASSQDRQPPEDEQFF; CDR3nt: TGCGCCAGCAGCCAAGATCGGCAGCCCCCTGAGGATGAGCAGTTCTTC
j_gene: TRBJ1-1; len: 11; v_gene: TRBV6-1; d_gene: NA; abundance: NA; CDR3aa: CVIGAPAGAFF; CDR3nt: TGTGTCATTGGCGCGCCGGCAGGGGCTTTCTTT
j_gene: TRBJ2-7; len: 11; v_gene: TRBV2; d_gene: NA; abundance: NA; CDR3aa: CASSGTYEQYF; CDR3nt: TGTGCCAGCAGTGGAACCTACGAGCAGTACTTC
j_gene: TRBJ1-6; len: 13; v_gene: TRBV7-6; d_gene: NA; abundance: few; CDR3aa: CASSPGDGSPLHF; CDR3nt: TGTGCCAGCAGCCCAGGGGACGGTTCACCCCTCCACTTT
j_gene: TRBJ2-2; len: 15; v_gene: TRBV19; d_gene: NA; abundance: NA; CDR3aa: CASSTVTGNTGELFF; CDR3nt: TGTGCCAGTAGTACCGTCACAGGCAACACCGGGGAGCTGTTTTTT
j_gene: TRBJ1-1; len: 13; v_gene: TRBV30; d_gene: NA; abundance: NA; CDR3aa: CAWCEQGYTEAFF; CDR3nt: TGTGCCTGGTGCGAACAGGGTTATACTGAAGCTTTCTTT
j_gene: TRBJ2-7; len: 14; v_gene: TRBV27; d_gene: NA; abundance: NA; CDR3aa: CASSFEGARDEQYF; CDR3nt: TGTGCCAGCAGTTTTGAAGGGGCGCGGGACGAGCAGTACTTC
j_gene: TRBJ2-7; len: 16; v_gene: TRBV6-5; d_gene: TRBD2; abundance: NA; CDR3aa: CASSLGTSGTVYEQYF; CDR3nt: TGTGCCAGCAGTTTAGGGACTAGCGGGACGGTCTACGAGCAGTACTTC
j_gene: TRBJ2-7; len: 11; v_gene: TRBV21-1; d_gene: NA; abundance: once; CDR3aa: CATQGDYEQYF; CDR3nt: TGTGCCACCCAAGGCGACTACGAGCAGTACTTC
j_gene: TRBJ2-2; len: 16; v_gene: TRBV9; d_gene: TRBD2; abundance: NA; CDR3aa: CASSVPTSGNTGELFF; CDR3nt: TGTGCCAGCAGCGTACCTACTAGCGGGAACACCGGGGAGCTGTTTTTT
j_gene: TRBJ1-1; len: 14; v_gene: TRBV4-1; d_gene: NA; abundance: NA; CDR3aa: CASSQEGEGTEAFF; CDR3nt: TGCGCCAGCAGCCAAGAAGGTGAGGGCACTGAAGCTTTCTTT
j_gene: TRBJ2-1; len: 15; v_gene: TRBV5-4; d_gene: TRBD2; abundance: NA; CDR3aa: CASSGGTSLINEQFF; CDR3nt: TGTGCCAGCAGCGGCGGGACTAGCCTTATCAATGAGCAGTTCTTC
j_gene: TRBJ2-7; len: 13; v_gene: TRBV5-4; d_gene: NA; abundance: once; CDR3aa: CASSWDVTYEQYF; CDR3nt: TGTGCCAGCAGCTGGGACGTTACCTACGAGCAGTACTTC
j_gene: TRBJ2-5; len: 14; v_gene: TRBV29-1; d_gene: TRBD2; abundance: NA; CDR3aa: CSVVLAGGQETQYF; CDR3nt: TGCAGCGTTGTTCTAGCGGGAGGACAAGAGACCCAGTACTTC
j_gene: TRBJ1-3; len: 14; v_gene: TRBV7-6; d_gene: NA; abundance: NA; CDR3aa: CASSPLGAGNTIYF; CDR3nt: TGTGCCAGCAGTCCCTTAGGGGCTGGAAACACCATATATTTT
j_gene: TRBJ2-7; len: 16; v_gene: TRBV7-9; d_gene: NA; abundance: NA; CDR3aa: CASSQEQGRGLGEQYF; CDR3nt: TGTGCCAGCAGCCAAGAACAGGGAAGGGGATTGGGCGAGCAGTACTTC
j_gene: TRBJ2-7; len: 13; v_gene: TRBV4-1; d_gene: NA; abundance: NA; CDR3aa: CASSQGDVYEQYF; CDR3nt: TGCGCCAGCAGCCAGGGTGACGTCTACGAGCAGTACTTC
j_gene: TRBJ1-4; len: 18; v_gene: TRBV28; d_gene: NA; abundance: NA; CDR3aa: CASSSSSGEEATNEKLFF; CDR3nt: TGTGCCAGCAGTTCATCCTCGGGGGAAGAGGCAACTAATGAAAAACTGTTTTTT
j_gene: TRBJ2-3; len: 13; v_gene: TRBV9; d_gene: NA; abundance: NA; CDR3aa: CASSVGPADTQYF; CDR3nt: TGTGCCAGCAGCGTAGGGCCCGCAGATACGCAGTATTTT
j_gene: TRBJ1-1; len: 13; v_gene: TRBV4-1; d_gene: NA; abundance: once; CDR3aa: CASYNEREDSAFF; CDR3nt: TGCGCCAGCTACAATGAAAGAGAGGACAGTGCTTTCTTT
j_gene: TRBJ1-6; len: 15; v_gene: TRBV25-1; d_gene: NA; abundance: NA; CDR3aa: CASSEYRGFNSPLHF; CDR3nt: TGTGCCAGCAGTGAATATCGGGGCTTCAATTCACCCCTCCACTTT
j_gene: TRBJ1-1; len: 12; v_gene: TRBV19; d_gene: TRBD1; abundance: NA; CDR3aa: CASSTYRGEAFF; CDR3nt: TGTGCCAGTAGTACCTACAGGGGTGAGGCTTTCTTT
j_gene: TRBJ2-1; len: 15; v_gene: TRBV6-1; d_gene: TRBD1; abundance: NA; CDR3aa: CASSEEGAYYNEQFF; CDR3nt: TGTGCCAGCAGTGAAGAGGGGGCGTACTACAATGAGCAGTTCTTC
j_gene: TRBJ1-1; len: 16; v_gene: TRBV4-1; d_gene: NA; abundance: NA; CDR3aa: CASSQDVGAMNTEAFF; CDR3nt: TGCGCCAGCAGCCAAGATGTGGGGGCGATGAACACTGAAGCTTTCTTT
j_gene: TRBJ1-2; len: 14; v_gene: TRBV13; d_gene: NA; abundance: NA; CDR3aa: CASSLDGFPYGYTF; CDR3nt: TGTGCCAGCAGCTTAGACGGGTTTCCCTATGGCTACACCTTC
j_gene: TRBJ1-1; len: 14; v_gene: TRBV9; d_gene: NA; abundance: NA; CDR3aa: CASTLAGANTEAFF; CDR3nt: TGTGCCAGCACCCTCGCCGGGGCGAACACTGAAGCTTTCTTT
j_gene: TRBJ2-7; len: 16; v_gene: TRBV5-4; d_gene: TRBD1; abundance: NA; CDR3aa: CASSLSGGSTISEQYF; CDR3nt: TGTGCCAGCAGCTTATCAGGGGGCTCGACCATCTCCGAGCAGTACTTC
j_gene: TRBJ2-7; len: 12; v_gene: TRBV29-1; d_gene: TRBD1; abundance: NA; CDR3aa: CSVGQGYGEQYF; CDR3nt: TGCAGCGTTGGACAGGGTTACGGCGAGCAGTACTTC
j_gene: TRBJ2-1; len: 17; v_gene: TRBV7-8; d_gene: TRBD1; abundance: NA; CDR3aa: CASSLSPGQGLYMEQFF; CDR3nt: TGTGCCAGCAGCTTATCTCCGGGACAGGGGTTGTATATGGAGCAGTTCTTC
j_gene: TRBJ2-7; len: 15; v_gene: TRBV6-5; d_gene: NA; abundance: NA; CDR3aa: CASSYKGSDSYEQYF; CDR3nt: TGTGCCAGCAGTTACAAGGGGTCTGACTCCTACGAGCAGTACTTC
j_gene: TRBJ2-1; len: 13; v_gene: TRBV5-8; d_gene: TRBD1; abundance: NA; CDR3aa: CAKGTGAYNEQFF; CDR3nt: TGTGCCAAGGGGACAGGGGCCTACAATGAGCAGTTCTTC
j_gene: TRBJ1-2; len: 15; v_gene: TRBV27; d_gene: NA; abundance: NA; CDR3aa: CASRRIIGGTYGYTF; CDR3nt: TGTGCCAGCAGACGGATCATAGGGGGAACCTATGGCTACACCTTC